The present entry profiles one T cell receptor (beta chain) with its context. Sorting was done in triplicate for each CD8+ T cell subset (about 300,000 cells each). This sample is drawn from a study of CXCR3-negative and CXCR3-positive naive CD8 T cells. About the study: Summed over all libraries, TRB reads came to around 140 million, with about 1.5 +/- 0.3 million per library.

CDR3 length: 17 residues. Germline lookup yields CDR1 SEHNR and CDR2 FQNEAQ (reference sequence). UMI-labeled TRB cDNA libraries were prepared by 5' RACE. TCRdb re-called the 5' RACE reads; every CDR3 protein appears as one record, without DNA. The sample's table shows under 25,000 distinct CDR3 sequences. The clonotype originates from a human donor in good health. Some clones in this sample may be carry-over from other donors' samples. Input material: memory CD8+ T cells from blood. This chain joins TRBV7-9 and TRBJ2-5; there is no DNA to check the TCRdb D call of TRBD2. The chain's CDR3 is CASSSLDLSGNQETQYF.